This T cell receptor beta chain was recovered during a study of blood T cell repertoires in COVID-19 (dated by TCRdb to the early 2020s). A note on the overall study: Samples covering the acute and convalescent phases of COVID-19 were provided by collaborators in the United States, Italy and Spain. The prospective study material was composed of cDNA or gDNA derived from T cells, B-cell-depleted T cells, or PBMCs. The dataset comprised deeply sampled blood TCRbeta repertoires from subjects exposed to, actively infected with, or recovered from COVID-19. The repertoires were made available in a free public database intended to serve as a resource for research on the immune response to SARS-CoV-2. The samples were drawn from two sources: the first 160 participants of the ongoing ImmuneRACE study, and approximately 1,300 subjects contributed by 6 global collaborators. The sample metadata nearly always contained a de-identified subject ID, COVID-19 status, age in years and sex. HLA class I and class II types, where available, came from metadata supplied by the sample provider rather than from assay-based typing. What the work shows at the level of the full study, not this receptor alone: Clinical and demographic metadata were provided uncurated, with the amount varying by source and participant.

In the prospective study, participants were roughly 18 to 89 years old, resided in around 25 geographic areas of the United States, and were enrolled through a virtual design. In the prospective study, cohorts were assigned on the basis of participant-reported clinical history obtained from a screening survey and a study questionnaire. Mobile phlebotomists in the prospective study collected whole blood, serum and a nasopharyngeal or oropharyngeal swab from every participant. Over an approximately two-month period, participants in the prospective study had the option of providing additional blood draws and questionnaires. Before DNA extraction, prospective study blood samples were shipped either frozen or at room temperature. TCRbeta CDR3 regions were amplified from genomic DNA using the immunoSEQ Assay, a bias-controlled multiplex PCR. Under the source paper's analysis protocol: The number of nucleated cells in each sample was estimated from the amplification of reference gene primers within the assay. Sequence reads were collapsed and filtered to measure the absolute abundance of every unique TCRbeta CDR3 rearrangement. For each sample, productive Simpson clonality was calculated as the square root of Simpson's diversity index across productive rearrangements. The table comes from immuneACCESS by way of TCRdb, which keeps in-frame sequences with V and J called. Part of the clones is missing from these tables; in studies checked, under half for an unresolved V gene and the rest for unknown reasons. Clone size and the V and J calls come from that table; the DNA yielded D and trimming. This sample holds 200,000 to 250,000 clones; around 84% were observed only once. Together, the top ten hold roughly 4.3% of the sample.

Spanning cysteine to phenylalanine, the CDR3 consists of 13 amino acids. The sequence is cut down to CDR3 DNA, 39 bases in frame from base 1. V ends up 6 bases short and J 4 bases short, with an unmatched junction base count of 3. Remarks on this clone: Its antigen target is currently unknown. This sequence may be a read error, since a much larger clone differs from it by one base.

The sample consisted of PBMCs or T cells enriched from blood (not recorded which). The chain was built from TRBV12-3 or TRBV12-4 and TRBJ1-5; 7 junctional bases match TRBD1. This clonotype was sampled from a man younger than 40 with acute COVID-19. The nucleotide sequence is given as TGTGCCAGCAGCCGACAGGGAAATCAGCCCCAGCATTTT. Translated, it reads CASSRQGNQPQHF.